Below, one T cell receptor beta chain is given with its context. The antigen is undetermined. Germline V CDR1 and CDR2: MNHNY, SVGAGI (reference sequence). V lost 2 bases and J lost 3, with 8 bases in between. This CDR3 is 13 amino acids long. This specimen comes from a study of post-analysis software for immune sequencing data. The overall study: The cohort encompassed relapsing-remitting, secondary progressive and progressive-relapsing multiple sclerosis disease courses.

Study results and limitations: Significantly lower normalized Chao1 diversity was found in patients with multiple sclerosis relative to controls. Samples made in the same batch grouped tightly together by F measure. With TRBV5-6, TRBV5-1 and TRBV20-1 included, a handful of TRBV segments were more frequent in patients than in controls.

Carried by the TCR beta cDNA libraries were unique molecular identifiers. Input of roughly 1 to 11 million T cells yielded some 500,000 cDNA molecules. TCRdb analysed the PCR reads with MiXCR anew, one entry per CDR3 protein. The profile shows fewer than 850,000 distinct CDR3 sequences, roughly 30% of them singletons. The sample consisted of blood. The origin of this receptor is a girl between 10 and 17 years old with multiple sclerosis. The chain is built from TRBV6-6 and TRBJ2-7; D possibly uses TRBD1 or TRBD2 (5 bases each). The CDR3 spells CASSYEGCYEQYF. CDR3 coding DNA: TGTGCCAGCAGTTACGAGGGGTGCTACGAGCAGTACTTC.